This T cell receptor (beta chain) was sequenced in a study of shared clonotypes between healthy human individuals. The naive CD8 population came from CD45RO-negative cells selected for CCR7, without terminally differentiated effector memory CD45RA+ cells. Caucasian adults living in Nashville, Tennessee, provided all samples. The study ran the assay at deep level. Here immunoSEQ multiplex PCR was the method, and the copy in TCRdb shows in-frame clones only, minus some. Of about 2,200,000 clones in the sample, about 92% were seen once. General observations from the study: Relative to clonotypes present in all four donors, those not shared had lower generation probabilities.

As to this clone: The antigen is not known.

V was pared by 5 bases and J by 5 bases, with 11 bases of the junction left unmatched. This CDR3 has 16 amino acids. Germline CDR1 is MNHEY and CDR2 is SMNVEV (reference sequence). V and J are TRBV27 and TRBJ2-5; TRBD2 agrees at 10 bases. This clonotype was obtained from a young man in good health. Some clones in this sample may be carry-over from other donors' samples. Material: naive CD8+ T cells from PBMCs. The CDR3 DNA reads as TGTGCCAGCAGTACCCCAGAGCGGGAGGGCCTCGAGACCCAGTACTTC. This codes for CASSTPEREGLETQYF.